A selection of T cell receptor beta chains follows, all from one sample in a study of cytomegalovirus exposure and HLA in healthy donors. Using immunoSEQ multiplex PCR, the repertoire was profiled, and TCRdb retains in-frame clones only, with some absent. In the table there are roughly 190,000 clones, 82% of which are singletons. The specimen was PBMCs. The receptor set was obtained from a woman aged 18 to 35 in good health and CMV-seronegative. CDR3s leave out the opening cysteine and the closing phenylalanine or tryptophan. The order of the fields is V gene, CDR3 protein.

v_gene: TRBV27
CDR3aa: ASRDRGNGNTIY

v_gene: TRBV4-2
CDR3aa: ASSQGTGGADTQY

v_gene: TRBV5-1
CDR3aa: ASSLGGDLYTGENYGYT

v_gene: TRBV28
CDR3aa: ASWDSTNEQY

v_gene: TRBV19
CDR3aa: ASSIRGLAVYSNQPQH

v_gene: TRBV27
CDR3aa: ASSLSGGTEAF

v_gene: TRBV15
CDR3aa: ATSRVRGTSGSADTQY

v_gene: TRBV27
CDR3aa: ASSLRGGARTEAF

v_gene: TRBV29-1
CDR3aa: SVHRGPAGELF

v_gene: TRBV14
CDR3aa: ASSPITGGTEAF

v_gene: TRBV7-2
CDR3aa: ASSLAGGTYSYEQY

v_gene: TRBV18
CDR3aa: ASSPYDAGSRPQH

v_gene: TRBV7-9
CDR3aa: ASSFPLEAF

v_gene: TRBV30
CDR3aa: ASNGGGYQETQY

v_gene: TRBV7-9
CDR3aa: ASSYSDEQY

v_gene: TRBV29-1
CDR3aa: SVEDGGPGPQH

v_gene: TRBV7-9
CDR3aa: ASSSGTEHT

v_gene: TRBV5-1
CDR3aa: ASSLWLVSEQF

v_gene: TRBV27
CDR3aa: ASSRDSTEAF

v_gene: TRBV7-9
CDR3aa: ASSLETGGGEKLF

v_gene: TRBV5-4
CDR3aa: ASKPTGTETDTQY

v_gene: TRBV27
CDR3aa: ASSSPLAQY

v_gene: TRBV15
CDR3aa: ATSRDLEGEQF

v_gene: TRBV7-3
CDR3aa: ASRLAGNTGELF

v_gene: TRBV6-5
CDR3aa: ASRGLAGETQY

v_gene: TRBV19
CDR3aa: ASRVAAGSKETQY

v_gene: TRBV27
CDR3aa: ASGGVSSRGYT

v_gene: TRBV18
CDR3aa: ASRTGVMNTEAF

v_gene: TRBV2
CDR3aa: ASMEREAGNEQF

v_gene: TRBV7-9
CDR3aa: ASSLSTASPYGYT

v_gene: TRBV7-9
CDR3aa: ASFIIPRINTEAF

v_gene: TRBV27
CDR3aa: ASSIRRVGQAYEQY

v_gene: TRBV6-1
CDR3aa: ASSERWDRDTDTQY

v_gene: TRBV18
CDR3aa: ASSPRQEDTQY

v_gene: TRBV7-9
CDR3aa: ATTGTSYEQY

v_gene: TRBV14
CDR3aa: ASSQGTGGGVTEAF

v_gene: TRBV7-9
CDR3aa: ASSTGGTYGYT

v_gene: TRBV14
CDR3aa: ASSRQAGTYEQY

v_gene: TRBV27
CDR3aa: ASSTQGRQPQH

v_gene: TRBV14
CDR3aa: ASSRRGAVDTQY

v_gene: TRBV4-1
CDR3aa: ASSQGTGEQY

v_gene: TRBV15
CDR3aa: ATSRDWEGSQPQH

v_gene: TRBV27
CDR3aa: ASSLTPGTDYGYT

v_gene: TRBV15
CDR3aa: ATSRVGGSMGADTQY

v_gene: TRBV28
CDR3aa: ASTQGLDEQY

v_gene: TRBV27
CDR3aa: ASSLQPLFSIQGNEQF

v_gene: TRBV21-1
CDR3aa: ASSKEAGPGKSQY

v_gene: TRBV27
CDR3aa: ASSRPGTGYNEQF

v_gene: TRBV6-1
CDR3aa: ASSEVPETSGGAYEQY

v_gene: TRBV2
CDR3aa: ASSELAAGGGTEAF

v_gene: TRBV2
CDR3aa: ASRAYRDGATDTQY

v_gene: TRBV1
CDR3aa: TSSQDRVFGELF

v_gene: TRBV15
CDR3aa: ATSRTQEKLF